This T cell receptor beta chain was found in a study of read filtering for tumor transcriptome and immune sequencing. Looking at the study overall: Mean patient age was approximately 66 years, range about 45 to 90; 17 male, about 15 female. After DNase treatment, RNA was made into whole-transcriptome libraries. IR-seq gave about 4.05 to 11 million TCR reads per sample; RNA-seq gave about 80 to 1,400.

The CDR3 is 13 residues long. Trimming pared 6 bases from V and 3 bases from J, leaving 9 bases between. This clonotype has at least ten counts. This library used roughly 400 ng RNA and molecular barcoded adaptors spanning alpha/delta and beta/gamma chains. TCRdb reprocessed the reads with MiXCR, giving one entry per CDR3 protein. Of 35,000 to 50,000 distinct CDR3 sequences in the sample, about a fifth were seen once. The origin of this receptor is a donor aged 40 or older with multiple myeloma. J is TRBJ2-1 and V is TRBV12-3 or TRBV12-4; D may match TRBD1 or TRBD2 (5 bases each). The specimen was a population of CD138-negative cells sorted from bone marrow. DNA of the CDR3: TGTGCCAGCAGAAGGGACCTCTACAATGAGCAGTTCTTC. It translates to CASRRDLYNEQFF.